This T cell receptor (beta chain) was retrieved from a study of blood T cell repertoires in COVID-19. This clone was detected once. Sequenced by immunoSEQ multiplex PCR; TCRdb stores in-frame clones only, minus some. The sample contains 190,000 or so clones, about 86% of which appear only once. The V end lost 0 bases, the J end lost 2 bases, and 11 bases lay between the germline ends. Germline V gene lookup returns CDR1 SGHNT and CDR2 YYREEE (reference sequence). The CDR3 loop spans 15 amino acids. This chain links TRBV5-4 with TRBJ1-2, with D perhaps matching TRBD1 (6 bases). Sequenced sample: peripheral blood. The origin of this receptor is a man between 60 and 75 years old who had recovered from COVID-19. The CDR3 DNA is TGTGCCAGCAGCTTGGTTCACAGGGAAAACTATGGCTACACCTTC. It is translated as CASSLVHRENYGYTF.